This T cell receptor (beta chain) was retrieved from a study of long-term antiretroviral therapy in people with HIV. Points from the study as a whole: After ART, diversity increased yet remained lower than transplant donor controls.

At the survey level, the v3.0 immunoSEQ assay was run. Each sample aimed for about 35,000-55,000 sequenced T-cell genomes. Repertoires were generated with immunoSEQ multiplex PCR, while TCRdb's copy carries only in-frame clones and drops some. This sample has about 16,000 clones; 85% to 90% occur once, and the top ten carry roughly 14%. As for this clone: Antigen unknown.

V was cut by 1 base and J by 7 bases, with 17 bases left in between. The CDR3 loop spans 17 amino acids. In germline, CDR1 is LGHNA, CDR2 YSLEER. The receptor's source is a woman in her 30s with HIV. V is TRBV4-3 and J is TRBJ1-6; D call uncertain. This specimen was unsorted PBMCs, taken approximately 2.3 years before starting antiretroviral therapy. The CDR3 here is CASSQVTLRAQNSPLHF. In DNA form, the CDR3 reads TGCGCCAGCAGCCAAGTAACCCTTCGGGCTCAGAATTCACCCCTCCACTTT.